The entry below describes one T cell receptor beta chain. In the source study's methods: Estimated nucleated cell counts came from reference gene primer amplification. Generated by immunoSEQ multiplex PCR, the TCRdb table keeps only in-frame clones and is missing some. V and J calls and clone size follow that table, whereas D and trimming were derived from the DNA. The sample includes 350,000 to 450,000 clones, roughly 80% of them seen just once. The source of the sample is a study of blood T cell repertoires in COVID-19. The V end was cut by 1 base, the J end by 2 bases, with 12 bases between. CDR1 is SGHVS, CDR2 FNYEAQ, per germline. There are 17 residues in the CDR3.

The rearrangement uses TRBV7-6 and TRBJ1-6; no clear D. The specimen was PBMCs or T cells enriched from blood (not recorded which). This TCR derives from a woman between 45 and 60 years old who had recovered from COVID-19. CDR3 sequence: CASSLEVGGAYNSPLHF. CDR3 sequence (DNA): TGTGCCAGCAGCTTAGAGGTCGGTGGAGCCTATAATTCACCCCTCCACTTT.